This T cell receptor beta chain was sequenced in a study of CD8 T cells in ankylosing spondylitis. Study-wide findings and caveats: Reactive arthritis synovial fluid and blood were previously reported to contain some motif variants. Disease-linked clones were found to be CD8+ and relatively rare in peripheral blood. It was reported that disease-linked clones were significantly enriched in matched ankylosing spondylitis synovial fluid. About 8 highly homologous variants formed a TCR beta motif that appeared characteristic of ankylosing spondylitis blood.

This clonotype was picked up a small number of times. The antigen is undetermined. The TCR beta libraries were generated through quantitative 5'-RACE incorporating molecular barcodes. TCRdb reanalysed the 5' RACE reads using MiXCR and keeps one entry per CDR3 protein. The sample records hundreds of thousands of distinct CDR3 sequences, around 20% being singletons. Sequencing was carried out using blood, either unsorted or a sorted T cell fraction (not recorded which). The sequence derives from a male donor with ankylosing spondylitis.

DNA of the CDR3: TGCAGTGCTAGAAAGGAGCGTGCAACTAATGAAAAACTGTTTTTT. It is translated as CSARKERATNEKLFF. The V and J genes are TRBV20-1 and TRBJ1-4, with D unclear. Germline CDR1 reads DFQATT; CDR2 reads SNEGSKA (reference sequence). There are 15 residues in the CDR3. V gave up 2 bases and J gave up 0 bases, with 10 bases separating them.